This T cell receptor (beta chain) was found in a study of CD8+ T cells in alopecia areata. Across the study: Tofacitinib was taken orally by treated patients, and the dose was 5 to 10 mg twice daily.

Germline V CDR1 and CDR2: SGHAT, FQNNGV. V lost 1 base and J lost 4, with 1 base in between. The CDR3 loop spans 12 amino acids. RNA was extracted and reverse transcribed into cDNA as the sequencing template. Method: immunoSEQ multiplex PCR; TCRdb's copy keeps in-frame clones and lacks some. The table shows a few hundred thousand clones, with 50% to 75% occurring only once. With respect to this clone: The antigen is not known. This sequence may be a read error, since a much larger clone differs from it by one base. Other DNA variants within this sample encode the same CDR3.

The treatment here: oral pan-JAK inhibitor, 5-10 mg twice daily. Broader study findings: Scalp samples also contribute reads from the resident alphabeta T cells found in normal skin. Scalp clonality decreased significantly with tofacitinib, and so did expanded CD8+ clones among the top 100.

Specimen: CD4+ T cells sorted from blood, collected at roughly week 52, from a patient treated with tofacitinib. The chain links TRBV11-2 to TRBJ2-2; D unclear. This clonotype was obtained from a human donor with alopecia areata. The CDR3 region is CASSLGTGELFF. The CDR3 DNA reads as TGTGCCAGCAGCTTAGGCACCGGGGAGCTGTTTTTT.